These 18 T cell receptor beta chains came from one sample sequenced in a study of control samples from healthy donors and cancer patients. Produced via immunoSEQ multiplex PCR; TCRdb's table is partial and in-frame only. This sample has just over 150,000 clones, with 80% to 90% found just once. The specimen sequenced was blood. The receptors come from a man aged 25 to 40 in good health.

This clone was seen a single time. The CDR3 DNA reads TGTGCCAGCTCCCCCGGAAGGGGTCAAGAGACCCAGTACTTC. Its protein product is CASSPGRGQETQYF. J is TRBJ2-5 and V is TRBV18, with D perhaps TRBD1 (5 bases). V lost 6 bases to trimming and J lost 2 bases, with 13 bases between them. The CDR3 spans 14 residues. CDR1 and CDR2 (germline): KGHSH, LQKENI. The whole variable domain, filled in from reference TRBV18 and TRBJ2-5, reads NAGVMQNPRHLVRRRGQEARLRCSPMKGHSHVYWYRQLPEEGLKFMVYLQKENIIDESGMPKERFSAEFPKEGPSILRIQQVVRGDSAAYFCASSPGRGQETQYFGPGTRLLVL.

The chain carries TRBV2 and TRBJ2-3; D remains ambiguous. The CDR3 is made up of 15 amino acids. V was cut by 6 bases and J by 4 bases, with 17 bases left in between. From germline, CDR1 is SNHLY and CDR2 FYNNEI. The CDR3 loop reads CASSASGLGSDTQYF. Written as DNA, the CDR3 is TGTGCCAGCAGCGCCTCCGGGTTGGGGTCAGATACGCAGTATTTT.

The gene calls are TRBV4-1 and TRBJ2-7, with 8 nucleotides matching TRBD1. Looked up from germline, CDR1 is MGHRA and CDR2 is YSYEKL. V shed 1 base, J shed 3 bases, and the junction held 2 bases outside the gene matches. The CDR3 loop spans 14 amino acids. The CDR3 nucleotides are TGCGCCAGCAGCCAAGGACAGGGGAGCTACGAGCAGTACTTC. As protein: CASSQGQGSYEQYF.

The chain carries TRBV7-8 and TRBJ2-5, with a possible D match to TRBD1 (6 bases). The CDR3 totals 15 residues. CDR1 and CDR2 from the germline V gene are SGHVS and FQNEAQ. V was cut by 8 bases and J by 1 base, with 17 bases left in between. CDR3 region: CASLVGWTAQETQYF. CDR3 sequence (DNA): TGTGCCAGCCTGGTTGGCTGGACAGCCCAAGAGACCCAGTACTTC.

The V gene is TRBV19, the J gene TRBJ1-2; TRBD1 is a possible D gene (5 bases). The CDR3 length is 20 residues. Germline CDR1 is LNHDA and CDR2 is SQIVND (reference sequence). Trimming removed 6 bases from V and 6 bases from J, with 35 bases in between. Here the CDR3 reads CASRARSWGNFSPTPHGYTF. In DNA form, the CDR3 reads TGTGCCAGTAGGGCGCGAAGTTGGGGGAATTTCTCGCCAACCCCACATGGCTACACCTTC.

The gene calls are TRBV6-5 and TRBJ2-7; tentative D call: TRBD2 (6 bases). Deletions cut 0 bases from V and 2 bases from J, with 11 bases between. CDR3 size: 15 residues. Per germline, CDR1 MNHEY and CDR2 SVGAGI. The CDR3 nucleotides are TGTGCCAGCAGTTACTCTGGTAGCGGAGCCTACGAGCAGTACTTC. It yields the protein CASSYSGSGAYEQYF.

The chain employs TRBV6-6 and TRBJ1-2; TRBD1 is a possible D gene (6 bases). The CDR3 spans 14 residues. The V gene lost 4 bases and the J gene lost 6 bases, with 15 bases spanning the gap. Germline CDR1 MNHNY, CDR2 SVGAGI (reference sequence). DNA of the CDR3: TGTGCCAGCAGTTCCGTCGACAGGAGGAATGGCTACACCTTC. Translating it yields CASSSVDRRNGYTF.

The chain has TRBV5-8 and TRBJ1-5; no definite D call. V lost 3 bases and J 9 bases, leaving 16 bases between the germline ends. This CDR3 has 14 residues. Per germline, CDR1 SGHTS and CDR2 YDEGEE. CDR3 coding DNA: TGTGCCAGCAGCTATCGGGGTGATTCATCGCCCCAGCATTTT. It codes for CASSYRGDSSPQHF.

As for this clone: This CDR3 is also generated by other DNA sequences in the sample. DNA of the CDR3: TGTGCCAGCAGCGTAGCGGGGGGGCACTACAATGAGCAGTTCTTC. Translation: CASSVAGGHYNEQFF. The chain recombines TRBV9 with TRBJ2-1, with 8 bases fitting TRBD2. V shed 0 bases and J 3 bases; nucleotides not matched to a gene: 2. This CDR3 has 15 residues. CDR1 is SGDLS, CDR2 YYNGEE, per germline.

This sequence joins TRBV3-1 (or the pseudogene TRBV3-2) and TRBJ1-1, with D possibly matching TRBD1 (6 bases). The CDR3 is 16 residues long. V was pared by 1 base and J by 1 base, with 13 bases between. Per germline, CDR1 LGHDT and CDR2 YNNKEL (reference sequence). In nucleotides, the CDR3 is TGTGCCAGCAGCCAAGGGGCAGGGGCGGGGAACACTGAAGCTTTCTTT. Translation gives CASSQGAGAGNTEAFF.

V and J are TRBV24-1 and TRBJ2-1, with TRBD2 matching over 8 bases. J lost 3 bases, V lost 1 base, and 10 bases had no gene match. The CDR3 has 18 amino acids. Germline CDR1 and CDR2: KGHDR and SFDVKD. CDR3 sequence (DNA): TGTGCCACCAGTGATTTCAAAGTAGCGGGAAATTTCTACAATGAGCAGTTCTTC. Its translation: CATSDFKVAGNFYNEQFF.

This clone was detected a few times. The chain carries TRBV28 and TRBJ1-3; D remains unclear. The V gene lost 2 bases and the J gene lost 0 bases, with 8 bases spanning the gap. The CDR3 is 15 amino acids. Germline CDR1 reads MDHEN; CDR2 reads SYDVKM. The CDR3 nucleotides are TGTGCCAGCAGTTTAGGCGGTTACTCTGGAAACACCATATATTTT. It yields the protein CASSLGGYSGNTIYF.

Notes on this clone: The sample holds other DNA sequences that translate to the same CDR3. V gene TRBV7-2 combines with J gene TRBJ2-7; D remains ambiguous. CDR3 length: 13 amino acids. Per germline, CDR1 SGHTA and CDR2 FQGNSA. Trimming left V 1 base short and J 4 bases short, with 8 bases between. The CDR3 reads CASSLGTEYEQYF. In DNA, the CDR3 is TGTGCCAGCAGCTTAGGGACGGAATACGAGCAGTACTTC.

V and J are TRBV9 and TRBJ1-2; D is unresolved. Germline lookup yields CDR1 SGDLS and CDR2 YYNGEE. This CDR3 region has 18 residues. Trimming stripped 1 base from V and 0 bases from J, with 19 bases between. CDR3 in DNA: TGTGCCAGCAGCGTATCCACCTCGACCGGCACCGCTAACTATGGCTACACCTTC. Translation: CASSVSTSTGTANYGYTF.

The CDR3 sequence is CASSLYDSTPLHF. The DNA of the CDR3 is TGTGCCAGCAGCTTATATGATTCAACCCCCCTCCACTTT. The chain carries TRBV7-8 and TRBJ1-6; D is undetermined. Germline V gene sequence: CDR1 SGHVS, CDR2 FQNEAQ. The length of the CDR3 is 13 residues. With 2 bases removed from V and 13 bases from J, the gap between germline ends came to 12 bases.

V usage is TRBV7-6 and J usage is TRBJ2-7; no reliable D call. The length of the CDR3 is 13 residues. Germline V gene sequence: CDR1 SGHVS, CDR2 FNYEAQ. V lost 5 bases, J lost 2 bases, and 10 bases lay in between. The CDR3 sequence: CASSLEFPYEQYF. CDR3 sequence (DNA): TGTGCCAGCAGCCTCGAGTTCCCCTACGAGCAGTACTTC.

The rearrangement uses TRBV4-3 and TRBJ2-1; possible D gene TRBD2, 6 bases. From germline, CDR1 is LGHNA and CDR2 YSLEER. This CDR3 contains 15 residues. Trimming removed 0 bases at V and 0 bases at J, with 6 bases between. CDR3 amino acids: CASSQDGSSYNEQFF. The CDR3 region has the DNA TGCGCCAGCAGCCAAGACGGGAGCTCCTACAATGAGCAGTTCTTC.

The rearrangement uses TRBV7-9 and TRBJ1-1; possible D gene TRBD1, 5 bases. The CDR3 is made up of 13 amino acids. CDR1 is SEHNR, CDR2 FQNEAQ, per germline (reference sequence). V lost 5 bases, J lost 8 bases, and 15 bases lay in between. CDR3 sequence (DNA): TGTGCCAGCAGCCCCCTGTCTACAGGAGAAGCTTTCTTT. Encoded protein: CASSPLSTGEAFF.